The rows below give T cell receptor beta chains drawn from one sample of a study of T cell repertoires in cytomegalovirus infection. TCRdb re-called the reads through MiXCR, storing one row per CDR3 protein. The sample lists approximately 150,000 distinct CDR3 sequences, 17% occurring once. The sample consisted of CD8+ T cells from PBMCs. These TCRs come from a human donor in good health (CMV status not recorded). Some clones in this sample may be carry-over from other donors' samples. Each CDR3 is given with its conserved first and last residue. A D gene is named only where the DNA matches it firmly. Size is stated for part of the rows, as once, few or many counts, or as a class when the clone is expanded.

j_call v_call clone_size d_call cdr3_length cdr3_aa
TRBJ2-7 TRBV7-9 - - 14 CASSLVFDSYEQYF
TRBJ1-5 TRBV6-5 few - 14 CASSPNFATQPQHF
TRBJ2-4 TRBV12-3/TRBV12-4 - - 16 CASSPTRPVAKNSQYF
TRBJ2-2 TRBV12-3/TRBV12-4 - - 13 CASSGSYTGELFF
TRBJ2-1 TRBV7-9 few - 14 CASSPPFTGYEQFF
TRBJ1-6 TRBV7-2 - TRBD1 15 CANSLRDRQGSPLHF
TRBJ2-7 TRBV7-2 few - 13 CASSFPGNYEQYF
TRBJ2-1 TRBV4-3 - - 13 CASSQDVGNEQFF
TRBJ2-1 TRBV20-1 - - 15 CSARERDGQNNEQFF
TRBJ1-1 TRBV7-9 few - 12 CASSLGSREAFF
TRBJ1-4 TRBV7-6 few - 14 CASSADRRNEKLFF
TRBJ1-2 TRBV7-6 - - 14 CASSFSTGTYGYTF
TRBJ2-1 TRBV6-2/TRBV6-3 medium-sized - 15 CASSPLAPRYNEQFF
TRBJ1-5 TRBV27 few TRBD1 14 CASSLRDSYQPQHF
TRBJ1-1 TRBV7-2 - TRBD1 14 CASSPGQLNTEAFF
TRBJ1-5 TRBV7-8 - - 16 CASSLKAGRAGQPQHF
TRBJ2-1 TRBV10-3 many TRBD2 15 CAIDAREGSYNEQFF
TRBJ2-7 TRBV28 - TRBD1 15 CASNIRDRGFYEQYF
TRBJ2-5 TRBV7-2 few - 13 CASSFVGVETQYF
TRBJ2-1 TRBV7-2 - TRBD2 18 CASSLVLAGRSSYNEQFF
TRBJ2-2 TRBV14 - TRBD2 17 CASSQFLSGSSTGELFF
TRBJ2-7 TRBV29-1 few TRBD2 13 CSVVERGSYEQYF
TRBJ2-1 TRBV6-1 - - 15 CASSETISSYNEQFF
TRBJ2-7 TRBV29-1 - TRBD2 12 CSARAGGYEQYF
TRBJ1-1 TRBV27 - - 13 CASPTGLNTEAFF
TRBJ2-5 TRBV4-3 - - 15 CASSQARTAQETQYF
TRBJ2-1 TRBV9 - - 15 CASSPDGRRGYEQFF
TRBJ2-7 TRBV7-2 few TRBD1 15 CASSFGQGDYYEQYF
TRBJ1-3 TRBV6-6 few TRBD1 17 CASTYRGQGFSGNTIYF
TRBJ1-1 TRBV12-3/TRBV12-4 few - 14 CASSEQVPVAEAFF
TRBJ2-5 TRBV7-9 few - 13 CASSLGLTETQYF
TRBJ2-7 TRBV7-9 few - 14 CASSATGLSHEQYF
TRBJ2-2 TRBV7-8 many TRBD2 17 CASSLSTTSGGPGELFF
TRBJ2-5 TRBV7-2 few - 13 CASSSPGDQTQYF
TRBJ2-3 TRBV7-7 - - 14 CASSRDLDADTQYF
TRBJ2-5 TRBV20-1 - TRBD2 17 CSARDYRERGVQETQYF
TRBJ2-2 TRBV6-1 - - 12 CASSTLTGELFF
TRBJ2-7 TRBV7-6 - - 16 CASSLGWGGASYEQYF
TRBJ2-1 TRBV29-1 - - 13 CSVELAVYNEQFF
TRBJ2-1 TRBV7-3 few - 15 CASSYRPGLNNEQFF
TRBJ2-1 TRBV29-1 few TRBD2 12 CSVEAGLAVQFF
TRBJ2-2 TRBV5-6 - TRBD1 17 CASSFTGAGTNTGELFF
TRBJ2-2 TRBV11-2 once - 14 CATTGSTNTGELFF
TRBJ2-1 TRBV7-2 many TRBD2 15 CASSLIGLVDHEQFF
TRBJ2-7 TRBV6-2/TRBV6-3 - TRBD2 15 CASSYRSSGSYEQYF
TRBJ2-7 TRBV28 few TRBD1 14 CASSEGQGRLEQYF
TRBJ2-1 TRBV28 - - 15 CASGRQIPSYNEQFF
TRBJ2-7 TRBV11-3 - TRBD2 17 CASSLGGTSGKANEQYF
TRBJ2-2 TRBV27 once - 13 CASSRDWGGELFF
TRBJ1-4 TRBV7-8 - TRBD1 14 CASSSTGTNEKLFF
TRBJ1-2 TRBV29-1 - - 13 CSVDLGGVYGYTF
TRBJ2-7 TRBV28 - - 15 CASSLYSTSFLEQYF
TRBJ1-2 TRBV6-5 many - 14 CASSYGRVHYGYTF
TRBJ2-7 TRBV6-6 - TRBD1 14 CASSHGTGGYEQYF
TRBJ1-5 TRBV7-2 - - 16 CASSQNGPKSYQPQHF
TRBJ1-6 TRBV6-2/TRBV6-3 few TRBD1 13 CASGDRGSSPLHF
TRBJ2-5 TRBV7-2 - TRBD2 17 CASSPRLAGGLEETQYF
TRBJ1-2 TRBV7-9 - - 15 CASSQSGGPEYGYTF